This T cell receptor beta chain was sequenced for a study of blood T cells in healthy people across ages (dated by TCRdb to between 2014 and 2017). About the study as a whole: In model experiments, template switching captured roughly one uniquely barcoded TCR beta cDNA molecule for every two T cells. To avoid experimental bias, donors of different ages were distributed randomly across sequencing lanes. To track age-related changes in TCR beta repertoire diversity, the study relied on deep sequencing normalized with unique cDNA molecular identifiers. Four age groups were formed from the donors: young (average 16 years), middle-aged (approximately 39), aged (62) and long-lived (less than 85). The study analyzed two additional independent replicas of 1 million unique cDNA reads from the same blood draw for two donors, one aged 18 to 29 and one aged 80 or older.

This clonotype has just a few counts. Its antigen is currently not known. Base qualities were left out, and no much larger clone turns up one base away. Donors were 39 systemically healthy Caucasian individuals from Russia aged roughly 6 to 100 years. Around 10 milliliters of peripheral blood were drawn from each donor into EDTA-treated Vacutainer tubes. Ficoll-Paque density-gradient centrifugation was used to isolate PBMCs, with at least 6.5 million per sample. Total RNA, at least 6 micrograms per sample, was extracted from PBMCs with Trizol reagent. The percentages of naive CD45RAhigh/CD27high T cells were determined by flow cytometry on a PBMC aliquot from every donor. The library relied on 5' RACE. The sequencing machine was an Illumina HiSeq 2500. A second PCR of roughly 6 to 11 cycles was run with a J-beta primer mix and a sample-barcoded 5' primer. Each TCR beta cDNA molecule received a unique molecular identifier from a template-switch 5' adaptor carrying 12 random nucleotides. Each sample yielded at least 3 million CDR3-containing paired-end reads. First-strand cDNA synthesis was performed from all RNA using the Mint cDNA synthesis kit, with priming by a TRBC-specific oligonucleotide. Following uracil-DNA glycosylase treatment, all cDNA underwent a first 18-cycle PCR with the universal primers M1SS and BC2_uni_R. Per the source publication's procedure: Normalization of each sample was performed by random selection of 1 million high-quality reads, each carrying a distinct molecular identifier. Reads with shared molecular identifiers were discarded instead of being binned into consensus sequences. MiTCR, run with a Q25 quality threshold and the strictest error-elimination algorithm, handled CDR3 identification, clonotype clustering and error correction. A nonparametric unseen species model using Euler transformation provided a lower-bound estimate of total TCR beta diversity. TCRdb handled the public reads itself, with Q25 trimming in fastp and clone calling in MiXCR, and kept productive beta chains. Rows are combined by CDR3 protein, so each entry shows the most common genes and DNA. TCRdb assigned the V and J calls; the authors' analysis was not used. The sample has about 1.5 million distinct CDR3 sequences on record, approximately 43% of them singletons. Of the sample, about 4% is held by the ten largest clones.

The CDR3, from cysteine to phenylalanine, totals 17 residues. Only the CDR3 region is kept as DNA, spanning 51 bases read in frame from base 1. Germline trimming amounts to 0 bases on V and 8 bases on J, with 14 as the count of junction bases outside the gene matches. CDR1 is given as DFQATT and CDR2 as SNEGSKA, both from the germline V gene (reference sequence). Here is what the overall study found, with its caveats: Conclusive comparison of naive and antigen-experienced compartments was prevented by the profiling of bulk unsorted PBMCs. Because donor CMV infection status was unknown, age-related changes in expanded clonotypes were potentially confounded. As age increased, observed TCR beta diversity per million T cells dropped in a roughly linear way, and a significant reduction was already evident by age about 40. Observed TCR beta diversity correlated strongly with the percentage of naive T cells measured by flow cytometry. Compared with the aged group, more naive CD4+ T cells, fewer expanded clones and increased TCR diversity were shown by the long-lived group, suggesting age selection. Estimates of total diversity based on one million sequenced T cells were considered lower bounds and underestimates.

The sequenced material came from blood. The chain employs TRBV20-1 and TRBJ2-1, with 9 middle bases fitting TRBD1. The TCR sequence derives from a woman under 30 in good health. The CDR3: CSARDHSRDRVIYEQFF. The DNA is TGCAGTGCTAGAGATCACAGCCGGGACAGGGTCATCTATGAGCAGTTCTTC.